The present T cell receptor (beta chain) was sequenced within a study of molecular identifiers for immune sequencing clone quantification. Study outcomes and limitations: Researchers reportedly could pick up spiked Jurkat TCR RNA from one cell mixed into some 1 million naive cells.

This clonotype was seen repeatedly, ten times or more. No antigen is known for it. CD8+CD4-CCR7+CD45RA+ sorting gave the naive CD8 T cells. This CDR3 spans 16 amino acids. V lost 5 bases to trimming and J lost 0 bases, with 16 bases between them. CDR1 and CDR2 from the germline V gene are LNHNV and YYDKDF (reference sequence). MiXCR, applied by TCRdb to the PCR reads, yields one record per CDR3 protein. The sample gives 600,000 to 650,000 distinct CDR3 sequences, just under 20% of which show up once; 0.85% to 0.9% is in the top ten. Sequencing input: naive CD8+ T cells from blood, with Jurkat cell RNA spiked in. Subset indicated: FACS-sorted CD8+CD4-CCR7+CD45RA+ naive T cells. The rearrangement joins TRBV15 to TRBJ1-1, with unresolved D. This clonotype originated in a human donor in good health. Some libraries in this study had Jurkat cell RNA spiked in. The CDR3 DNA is TGTGCCACCAGCCGCGGAGGTCAGTATTTGAACACTGAAGCTTTCTTT. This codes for CATSRGGQYLNTEAFF.